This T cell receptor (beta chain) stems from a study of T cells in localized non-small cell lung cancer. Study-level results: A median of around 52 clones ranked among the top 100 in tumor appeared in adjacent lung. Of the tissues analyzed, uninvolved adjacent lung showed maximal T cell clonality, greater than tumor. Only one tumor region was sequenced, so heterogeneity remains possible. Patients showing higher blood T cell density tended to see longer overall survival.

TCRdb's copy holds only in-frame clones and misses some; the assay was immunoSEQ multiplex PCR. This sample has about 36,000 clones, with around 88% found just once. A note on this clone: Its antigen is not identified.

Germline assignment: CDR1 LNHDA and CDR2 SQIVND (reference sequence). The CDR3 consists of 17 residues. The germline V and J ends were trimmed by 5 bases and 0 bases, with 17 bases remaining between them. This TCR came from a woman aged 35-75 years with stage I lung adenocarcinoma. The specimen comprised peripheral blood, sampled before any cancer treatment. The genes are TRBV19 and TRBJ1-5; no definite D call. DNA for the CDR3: TGTGCCAGTAGTCCTAGGTCGGTCTTAAATAGCAATCAGCCCCAGCATTTT. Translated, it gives CASSPRSVLNSNQPQHF.